A single sample is the source of the 30 T cell receptor beta chains below, sequenced in a study of cytomegalovirus exposure and HLA in healthy donors. The PCR employed 60 Vbeta primers together with 13 Jbeta primers. Measured with immunoSEQ multiplex PCR; TCRdb has only the in-frame clones, and not every one. Of about 130,000 clones listed, around 67% are singletons. Sequenced: PBMCs. The receptors here all came from a man in his late teens or twenties in good health and CMV-seropositive.

The chain has TRBV9 and TRBJ1-6; D gene uncertain. The ends were cut back, 0 bases at V and 3 bases at J, with 7 bases in the middle. Per germline, CDR1 SGDLS and CDR2 YYNGEE. The CDR3 contains 15 residues. CDR3 in DNA: TGTGCCAGCAGCGTAGCTGGAGTCTATAATTCACCCCTCCACTTT. Translation gives CASSVAGVYNSPLHF. Based on the CDR3 plus reference TRBV9 and TRBJ1-6, the full variable domain is DSGVTQTPKHLITATGQRVTLRCSPRSGDLSVYWYQQSLDQGLQFLIQYYNGEERAKGNILERFSAQQFPDLHSELNLSSLELGDSALYFCASSVAGVYNSPLHFGNGTRLTVT.

The V gene is TRBV6-4, the J gene TRBJ2-1; perhaps TRBD2 as D (8 bases). The CDR3 runs 16 residues. V gave up 3 bases and J gave up 10 bases, with 22 bases separating them. CDR1 is MRHNA and CDR2 is SNTAGT in the germline V gene. The CDR3 is CASSDQSFVAGQEQFF. The CDR3 DNA reads as TGTGCCAGCAGTGATCAATCTTTTGTAGCGGGACAGGAGCAGTTCTTC.

CDR3 region: CACAGALSGELFF. CDR3 in DNA: TGTGCCTGTGCAGGGGCTCTGAGCGGGGAGCTGTTTTTT. The chain carries TRBV30 and TRBJ2-2; weak D call: TRBD1 (6 bases). The CDR3 length is 13 residues. Germline V CDR1 and CDR2: GTSNPN, SVGIG (reference sequence). V shed 6 bases and J shed 7 bases, with 15 bases lying between them.

J is TRBJ2-1 and V is TRBV28, with TRBD2 matching over 11 bases. Trimming took 3 bases from V and 4 from J; bases not matched to a gene: 5. The CDR3 is made up of 16 amino acids. Germline CDR1 and CDR2: MDHEN and SYDVKM. CDR3 amino acids: CASSLLAGGGYNEQFF. The CDR3 DNA reads TGTGCCAGCAGTTTGCTAGCGGGAGGCGGTTACAATGAGCAGTTCTTC.

The CDR3, as DNA: TGCGCCAGCAGCCGCTGGGACTTTGGGGTACAAGAGACCCAGTACTTC. It translates to CASSRWDFGVQETQYF. V gene TRBV4-1 combines with J gene TRBJ2-5, with a tentative D call TRBD2 (6 bases). Germline V lookup: CDR1 MGHRA, CDR2 YSYEKL. This CDR3 spans 16 amino acids. V lost 4 bases to trimming and J lost 2 bases, with 17 bases between them.

The chain employs TRBV30 and TRBJ2-5; 7 nucleotides agree with TRBD2. CDR3 length equals 16 residues. V gave up 6 bases and J gave up 0 bases; unmatched junction bases: 13. CDR1 and CDR2 (germline): GTSNPN, SVGIG (reference sequence). The CDR3 reads CACAPLAELYQETQYF. The CDR3 DNA reads TGTGCCTGCGCCCCCCTAGCGGAACTGTACCAAGAGACCCAGTACTTC.

The V and J genes are TRBV4-1 and TRBJ1-1; maybe TRBD1 (6 bases). The CDR3 spans 13 residues. Deletions cut 0 bases from V and 9 bases from J, with 11 bases between. Per germline, CDR1 MGHRA and CDR2 YSYEKL. The CDR3 DNA follows: TGCGCCAGCAGCCAAGATTGGGGGGGCCAAGCTTTCTTT. This gives the protein CASSQDWGGQAFF.

CDR3 coding DNA: TGCAGCGTTGAAGCTGGACGGGGTCAGCCCCAGCATTTT. Translating gives CSVEAGRGQPQHF. The gene calls are TRBV29-1 and TRBJ1-5; no clear D gene. Germline V lookup: CDR1 SQVTM, CDR2 ANQGSEA. The V gene lost 1 base and the J gene lost 6 bases, with 10 bases spanning the gap. This CDR3 spans 13 amino acids.

The chain is built from TRBV19 and TRBJ2-5, with a possible D match to TRBD1 (5 bases). This CDR3 is built from 16 residues. Looked up from germline, CDR1 is LNHDA and CDR2 is SQIVND (reference sequence). The V gene lost 4 bases and the J gene lost 4 bases, with 19 bases spanning the gap. In DNA form, the CDR3 reads TGTGCCAGTAGTACAGGTGTAGGGGCGCGTGGAGAGACCCAGTACTTC. It yields the protein CASSTGVGARGETQYF.

This clone was picked up a small number of times. V and J are TRBV9 and TRBJ1-3; a weak D match, TRBD1 (5 bases). Germline CDR1 is SGDLS and CDR2 is YYNGEE. This CDR3 is built from 14 residues. V lost 3 bases and J 0 bases, leaving 7 bases between the germline ends. DNA for the CDR3: TGTGCCAGCAGCGAAGACAGCTCTGGAAACACCATATATTTT. It yields the protein CASSEDSSGNTIYF.

This clone was counted only a few times. The chain is built from TRBV28 and TRBJ2-7, with TRBD1 identical over 7 bases. V lost 10 bases and J lost 7; bases outside the gene matches: 10. Germline CDR1 and CDR2: MDHEN and SYDVKM. The CDR3 runs 12 residues. This CDR3 is CATNTGVGEQYF. In DNA form, the CDR3 reads TGTGCCACCAACACAGGGGTCGGGGAGCAGTACTTC.

This chain links TRBV19 with TRBJ1-2; the D gene is possibly TRBD1 (5 bases). The CDR3 loop spans 14 amino acids. Germline CDR1 and CDR2: LNHDA and SQIVND (reference sequence). Trimming removed 3 bases at V and 6 bases at J, with 14 bases between. DNA for the CDR3: TGTGCCAGTAGTATGTGGCAGGGTAAAAATGGCTACACCTTC. It yields the protein CASSMWQGKNGYTF.

This clone came up once. V usage is TRBV7-9 and J usage is TRBJ2-5; TRBD1 matches 7 bases. The CDR3 is made up of 16 amino acids. The germline gives CDR1 SEHNR, CDR2 FQNEAQ (reference sequence). Trimming cost V 4 bases and J 1 base; bases outside gene matches: 9. As DNA, the CDR3 is TGTGCCAGCAGCTCCCCCGACAGGGCCCTCCAAGAGACCCAGTACTTC. Translation: CASSSPDRALQETQYF.

The CDR3 DNA is TGTGCCAGCAGGCAGTGGACTAGGGGCCTGCAAGAGACCCAGTACTTC. Amino acid sequence: CASRQWTRGLQETQYF. The V and J genes are TRBV2 and TRBJ2-5; TRBD2 aligns across 7 bases. Looked up from germline, CDR1 is SNHLY and CDR2 is FYNNEI. The length of the CDR3 is 16 residues. V shed 6 bases and J 2 bases; nucleotides not matched to a gene: 12.

The gene calls are TRBV7-8 and TRBJ2-3, with 7 bases lining up with TRBD2. J lost 1 base, V lost 6 bases, and 4 bases had no gene match. CDR1 is SGHVS, CDR2 FQNEAQ, per germline. The length of the CDR3 is 14 residues. The CDR3, as DNA: TGTGCCAGCAGTAAAACTAGCGGCACAGATACGCAGTATTTT. The encoded protein is CASSKTSGTDTQYF.

This clone was detected a few times. V gene TRBV19 combines with J gene TRBJ1-2; 8 nucleotides agree with TRBD1. V was clipped by 9 bases and J by 4 bases; unmatched bases: 4. CDR3 length: 12 amino acids. The V gene's germline CDR1 is LNHDA and CDR2 SQIVND (reference sequence). Written as DNA, the CDR3 is TGTGCCAGCTTCAGGGGGCCCTATGGCTACACCTTC. It specifies CASFRGPYGYTF.

The chain couples TRBV11-3 to TRBJ2-7, with TRBD2 as a possible D gene (6 bases). Deletions cut 0 bases from V and 9 bases from J, with 15 bases between. CDR3 length: 14 residues. CDR1 SGHNT and CDR2 YENEEA come from the germline V gene. This chain's CDR3 is CASSLDGSVTGQYF. The CDR3 DNA sequence: TGTGCCAGCAGCTTAGACGGGAGCGTCACGGGGCAGTACTTC.

The chain carries TRBV6-5 and TRBJ1-4, with TRBD1 identical over 9 bases. The CDR3 sequence is 14 residues long. Per germline, CDR1 MNHEY and CDR2 SVGAGI. V shed 1 base and J 7 bases; nucleotides not matched to a gene: 1. The CDR3 loop reads CASSYLGQGEKLFF. CDR3 sequence (DNA): TGTGCCAGCAGTTACTTGGGACAGGGTGAAAAACTGTTTTTT.

The chain is built from TRBV7-2 and TRBJ2-5, with D possibly TRBD1 on 6 matching bases. Germline CDR1 is SGHTA and CDR2 is FQGNSA. The CDR3 is 15 residues long. V was clipped by 5 bases and J by 7 bases, with 20 bases between them. As DNA, the CDR3 is TGTGCCAGCAGCCGGGGACACGGAGGACCAGGGACCCAGTACTTC. Amino acids: CASSRGHGGPGTQYF.

The chain has TRBV27 and TRBJ1-1; D is undetermined. The CDR3 is made up of 17 amino acids. Between the trimmed V and J ends, which lost 1 base and 1 base, there was a span of 16 bases. The germline CDR1 and CDR2 sequences are MNHEY and SMNVEV (reference sequence). CDR3 nucleotide sequence: TGTGCCAGCAGTTTATTCCACATTCTCGGAGGGAACACTGAAGCTTTCTTT. This codes for CASSLFHILGGNTEAFF.

This clone was observed a handful of times. Other DNA sequences within the sample encode an identical CDR3. This chain joins TRBV30 and TRBJ2-5; D not certain. CDR1 and CDR2 from the germline V gene are GTSNPN and SVGIG (reference sequence). Between the trimmed V and J ends, which lost 3 bases and 4 bases, there was a span of 6 bases. This CDR3 spans 11 amino acids. The CDR3 reads CAWSLRETQYF. The DNA of the CDR3 is TGTGCCTGGAGCCTCAGAGAGACCCAGTACTTC.

The chain has TRBV27 and TRBJ2-3; D unclear. Germline V CDR1 and CDR2: MNHEY, SMNVEV (reference sequence). This CDR3 has 14 residues. V was cut by 2 bases and J by 0 bases, with 6 bases left in between. The CDR3 here is CASSLIGSTDTQYF. CDR3 DNA sequence: TGTGCCAGCAGTTTAATCGGTAGCACAGATACGCAGTATTTT.

The CDR3 DNA is TGCGCCAGCAGCCCAATAGCGGGGGGCCCCTACGAGCAGTACTTC. Its translation: CASSPIAGGPYEQYF. The J gene is TRBJ2-7, the V gene TRBV4-1; TRBD2 matches 10 bases. The CDR3 consists of 15 residues. Per germline, CDR1 MGHRA and CDR2 YSYEKL. V lost 4 bases and J lost 2; bases outside the gene matches: 5.

In DNA form, the CDR3 reads TGCGCCAGCAGCGACGGGGGTAGCTCCTACGAGCAGTACTTC. This gives the protein CASSDGGSSYEQYF. The chain carries TRBV5-1 and TRBJ2-7; a weak D match, TRBD2 (6 bases). The CDR3 consists of 14 residues. Germline values: CDR1 SGHRS, CDR2 YFSETQ. V was shortened by 4 bases and J by 0 bases, with 11 bases between the two germline ends.

Remarks on this clone: This sample includes further DNA sequences coding for the same CDR3. The chain employs TRBV6-5 and TRBJ1-5; a weak D match, TRBD1 (5 bases). V gave up 4 bases and J gave up 5 bases, with 12 bases separating them. The germline CDR1 and CDR2 sequences are MNHEY and SVGAGI. The CDR3 has 14 residues. CDR3 protein: CASSWAGRDQPQHF. CDR3 nucleotides: TGTGCCAGCAGTTGGGCGGGACGAGATCAGCCCCAGCATTTT.

This chain uses TRBV10-1 with TRBJ1-1; 7 bases are shared with TRBD1. V was pared by 4 bases and J by 6 bases, with 11 bases of the junction left unmatched. This CDR3 is 15 amino acids long. The germline gives CDR1 WNHNN, CDR2 SYGVQD (reference sequence). CDR3 bases: TGCGCCAGCAGTGTAAGTCGGGCAGGGGGTTCTGAAGCTTTCTTT. It codes for CASSVSRAGGSEAFF.

The chain combines TRBV5-4 with TRBJ1-1, with TRBD1 matching 7 bases. After removal of 4 bases from V and 0 bases from J, the junction contained 6 bases not matched to a gene. Per germline, CDR1 SGHNT and CDR2 YYREEE (reference sequence). CDR3 length: 15 residues. This CDR3 reads CASSNRDSLNTEAFF. The DNA of the CDR3 is TGTGCCAGCAGCAATCGGGACAGCCTGAACACTGAAGCTTTCTTT.

This clone was recorded once. V gene TRBV30 combines with J gene TRBJ2-5; possible D gene TRBD2, 5 bases. The CDR3 length is 15 residues. Germline V gene sequence: CDR1 GTSNPN, CDR2 SVGIG (reference sequence). V was shortened by 0 bases and J by 1 base, with 12 bases between the two germline ends. CDR3 sequence (DNA): TGTGCCTGGAGTGTAGGCGGGCAGATCCAAGAGACCCAGTACTTC. This codes for CAWSVGGQIQETQYF.

This clone was seen only a few times. Other DNA sequences in the same sample also yield this CDR3. The chain combines TRBV19 with TRBJ1-5; 9 bases are shared with TRBD1. This CDR3 is 16 amino acids long. Germline V lookup: CDR1 LNHDA, CDR2 SQIVND (reference sequence). Losses at the gene ends were 7 bases for V and 2 bases for J; bases not matched to a gene: 9. The CDR3 sequence is CASISQGQGGNQPQHF. The CDR3 DNA sequence: TGTGCCAGTATTTCCCAGGGACAGGGAGGCAATCAGCCCCAGCATTTT.

The chain employs TRBV7-2 and TRBJ2-5, with D possibly being TRBD1 (5 bases). CDR3 size: 15 residues. Germline-derived CDR1 and CDR2 are SGHTA and FQGNSA. Trimming removed 5 bases at V and 5 bases at J, with 18 bases between. The chain's CDR3 is CASSNSRVGTETQYF. CDR3 bases: TGTGCCAGCAGCAACTCCAGGGTCGGTACGGAGACCCAGTACTTC.